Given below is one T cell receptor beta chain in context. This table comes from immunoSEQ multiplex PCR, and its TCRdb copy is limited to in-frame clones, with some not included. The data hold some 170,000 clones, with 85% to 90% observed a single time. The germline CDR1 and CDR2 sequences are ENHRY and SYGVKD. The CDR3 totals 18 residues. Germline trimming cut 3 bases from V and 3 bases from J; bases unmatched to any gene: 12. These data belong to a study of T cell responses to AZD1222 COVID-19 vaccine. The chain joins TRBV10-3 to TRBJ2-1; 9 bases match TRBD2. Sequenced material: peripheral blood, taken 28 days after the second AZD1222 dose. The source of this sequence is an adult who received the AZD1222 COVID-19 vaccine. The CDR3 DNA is TGTGCCATCAGTGACCAAGCGGGGGGCCGAAAAAACTACAATGAGCAGTTCTTC. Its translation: CAISDQAGGRKNYNEQFF.